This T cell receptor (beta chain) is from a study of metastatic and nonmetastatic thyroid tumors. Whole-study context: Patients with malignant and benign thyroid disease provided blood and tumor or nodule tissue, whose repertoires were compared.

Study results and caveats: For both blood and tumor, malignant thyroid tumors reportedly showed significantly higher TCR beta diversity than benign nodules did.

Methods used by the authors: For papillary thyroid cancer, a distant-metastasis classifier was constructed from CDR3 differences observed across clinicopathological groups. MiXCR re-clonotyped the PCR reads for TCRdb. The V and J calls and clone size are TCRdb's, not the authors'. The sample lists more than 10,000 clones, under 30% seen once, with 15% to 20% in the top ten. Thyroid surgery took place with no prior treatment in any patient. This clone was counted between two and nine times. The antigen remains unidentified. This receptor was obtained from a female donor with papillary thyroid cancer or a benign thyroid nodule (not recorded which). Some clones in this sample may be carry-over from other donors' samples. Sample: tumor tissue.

The CDR3 region has the DNA TGTGCCAGCCACAGGGGGAGGTATGGCTACACCTTC. It translates to CASHRGRYGYTF. The chain carries TRBV28 and TRBJ1-2, with TRBD1 matching 8 bases. The CDR3 loop spans 12 amino acids. Germline CDR1 and CDR2: MDHEN and SYDVKM. V shed 8 bases and J 5 bases; nucleotides not matched to a gene: 4.